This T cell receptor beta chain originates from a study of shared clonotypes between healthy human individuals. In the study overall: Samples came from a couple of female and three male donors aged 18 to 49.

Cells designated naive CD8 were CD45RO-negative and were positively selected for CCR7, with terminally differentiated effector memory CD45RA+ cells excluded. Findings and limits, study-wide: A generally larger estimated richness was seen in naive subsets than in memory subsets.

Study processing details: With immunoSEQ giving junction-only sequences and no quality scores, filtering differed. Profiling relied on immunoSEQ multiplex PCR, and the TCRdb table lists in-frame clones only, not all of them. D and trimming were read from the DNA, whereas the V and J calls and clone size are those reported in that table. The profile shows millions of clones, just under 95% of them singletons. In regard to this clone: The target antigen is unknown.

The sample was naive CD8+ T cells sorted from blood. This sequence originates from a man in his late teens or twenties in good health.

CDR3 residues: CASSFGGAYEQYF. CDR3 sequence (DNA): TGTGCCAGCAGCTTTGGGGGGGCCTACGAGCAGTACTTC. The chain recombines TRBV5-8 with TRBJ2-7, with 7 bases lining up with TRBD2. The CDR3 extends over 13 amino acids. Germline loops: CDR1 SGHTS, CDR2 YDEGEE. J gave up 2 bases and V 2 bases, and 1 base lay outside the gene matches.